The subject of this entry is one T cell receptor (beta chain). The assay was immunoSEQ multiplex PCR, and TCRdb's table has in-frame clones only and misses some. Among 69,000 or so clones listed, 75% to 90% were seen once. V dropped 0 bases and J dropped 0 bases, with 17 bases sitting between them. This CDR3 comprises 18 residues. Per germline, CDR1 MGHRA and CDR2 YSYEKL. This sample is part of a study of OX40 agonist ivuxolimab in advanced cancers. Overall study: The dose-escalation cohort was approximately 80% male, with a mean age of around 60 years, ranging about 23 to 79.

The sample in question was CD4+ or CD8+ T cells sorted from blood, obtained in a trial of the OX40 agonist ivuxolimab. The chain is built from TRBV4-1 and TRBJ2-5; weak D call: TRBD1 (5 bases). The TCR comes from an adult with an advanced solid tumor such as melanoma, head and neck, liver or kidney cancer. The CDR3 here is CASSQDPRQILYQETQYF. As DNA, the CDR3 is TGCGCCAGCAGCCAAGACCCAAGACAGATCCTGTACCAAGAGACCCAGTACTTC.